The next 4 T cell receptor beta chains were all read from a single sample in a study of cytomegalovirus exposure and HLA in healthy donors. The study ran its PCR with 60 Vbeta and 13 Jbeta primers. Only in-frame clones appear in the TCRdb table, and some are missing; sequencing was by immunoSEQ multiplex PCR. The table has roughly 140,000 clones, around 10% seen once. Sequencing used PBMCs. These receptors all stem from a male donor in good health and CMV-seronegative.

The table lists this clone with a few counts. The chain has TRBV7-8 and TRBJ2-5; maybe TRBD2 (5 bases). The germline V gene encodes CDR1 SGHVS and CDR2 FQNEAQ. Trimming took off 2 bases at V and 4 bases at J, with 11 bases between the two ends. CDR3 length: 14 amino acids. This CDR3 is CASSLRYSGETQYF. CDR3 nucleotides: TGTGCCAGCAGCTTACGGTACAGCGGAGAGACCCAGTACTTC.

This clone has just a few counts. This rearrangement joins TRBV5-6 to TRBJ1-5, with 7 positions matching TRBD1. Losses at the gene ends were 4 bases for V and 5 bases for J; bases not matched to a gene: 9. The germline V gene encodes CDR1 SGHDT and CDR2 YYEEEE. The CDR3 consists of 15 residues. CDR3 coding DNA: TGTGCCAGCAGCGTACTAGACAGGGCCGATCAGCCCCAGCATTTT. Translation: CASSVLDRADQPQHF.

This clone came up once. V usage is TRBV11-3 and J usage is TRBJ2-7; 8 bases are shared with TRBD2. The germline gives CDR1 SGHNT, CDR2 YENEEA. V trimming: 5 bases; J trimming: 3 bases; junction bases outside the gene matches: 6. The CDR3 extends over 14 amino acids. The CDR3 bases are TGTGCCAGCAGCCCGCGGGGGGATATCTACGAGCAGTACTTC. It encodes CASSPRGDIYEQYF.

This chain joins TRBV19 and TRBJ1-1; 8 nucleotides line up with TRBD1. The CDR3 contains 15 residues. V shed 5 bases and J 5 bases; nucleotides not matched to a gene: 10. The V gene's germline CDR1 is LNHDA and CDR2 SQIVND (reference sequence). CDR3: CASSAEDRARTEAFF. CDR3 in DNA: TGTGCCAGTAGTGCAGAGGACAGGGCGAGGACTGAAGCTTTCTTT.